Each of the 28 T cell receptor beta chains below was sequenced from the same sample in a study of cytomegalovirus exposure and HLA in healthy donors. PCR used 60 Vbeta primers and 13 Jbeta primers. The method was immunoSEQ multiplex PCR; TCRdb's version includes in-frame clones alone and lacks a portion of them. The repertoire holds some 120,000 clones, with over 60% as singletons. Specimen: PBMCs. Every receptor here comes from a man aged 25 to 45 in good health and CMV-seropositive.

The rearrangement uses TRBV29-1 and TRBJ2-4; TRBD1 matches 7 bases. From germline, CDR1 is SQVTM and CDR2 ANQGSEA. The CDR3 consists of 14 residues. Trimming removed 2 bases from V and 8 bases from J; junction bases left unmatched: 9. DNA for the CDR3: TGCAGCGTTGAATCGCTGACAGGGTTCGACATTCAGTACTTC. As protein: CSVESLTGFDIQYF.

This clone was observed once. The CDR3 sequence is CASSRIGGEQFF. The CDR3 DNA follows: TGTGCCAGCAGCCGGATTGGGGGCGAGCAGTTCTTC. The genes are TRBV7-7 and TRBJ2-1; possibly TRBD1 for D (6 bases). The CDR3 totals 12 residues. Germline lookup yields CDR1 SSHAT and CDR2 FNYEAQ (reference sequence). Trimming took 5 bases from V and 10 from J, leaving 12 bases between them.

The chain recombines TRBV12-5 with TRBJ1-5, with 10 bases aligning to TRBD1. V dropped 5 bases and J dropped 0; count of bases not matched to a gene: 7. Germline V gene lookup returns CDR1 LGHNT and CDR2 FRNRAP. The CDR3 covers 17 residues. The CDR3 sequence: CASGGRDRGYSNQPQHF. In DNA, the CDR3 is TGTGCTAGTGGTGGCCGGGACAGGGGATATAGCAATCAGCCCCAGCATTTT.

The chain couples TRBV10-1 to TRBJ2-3; 12 nucleotides match TRBD2. V was clipped by 3 bases and J by 4 bases; unmatched bases: 5. Germline V gene data show CDR1 as WNHNN and CDR2 as SYGVQD (reference sequence). CDR3 length equals 16 residues. The CDR3 region has the DNA TGCGCCAGCAGTGAATTAACTAGCGGGGGGCCAGATACGCAGTATTTT. This encodes CASSELTSGGPDTQYF.

This clone was counted once. This chain uses TRBV30 with TRBJ2-7; D is possibly TRBD2 (5 bases). Trimming removed 0 bases from V and 4 bases from J, with 16 bases in between. Germline V lookup: CDR1 GTSNPN, CDR2 SVGIG (reference sequence). The CDR3 extends over 15 amino acids. The CDR3 nucleotides read TGTGCCTGGAGTGTACTGGGCAGAGGGTTTTACGAGCAGTACTTC. This codes for CAWSVLGRGFYEQYF.

The chain couples TRBV19 to TRBJ2-2; D is perhaps TRBD2 (6 bases). The V gene lost 6 bases and the J gene lost 2 bases, with 10 bases spanning the gap. This CDR3 is 14 amino acids long. Germline V CDR1 and CDR2: LNHDA, SQIVND (reference sequence). DNA for the CDR3: TGTGCCAGTAGCGGACTAAAAAACACCGGGGAGCTGTTTTTT. Its protein is CASSGLKNTGELFF. The variable domain in full, completed from reference TRBV19 and TRBJ2-2, reads DGGITQSPKYLFRKEGQNVTLSCEQNLNHDAMYWYRQDPGQGLRLIYYSQIVNDFQKGDIAEGYSVSREKKESFPLTVTSAQKNPTAFYLCASSGLKNTGELFFGEGSRLTVL.

The rearrangement uses TRBV9 and TRBJ2-1, with D possibly being TRBD2 (7 bases). CDR1 and CDR2 from the germline V gene are SGDLS and YYNGEE. This CDR3 is 15 amino acids long. V was trimmed by 7 bases and J by 3 bases, leaving 17 bases between them. The CDR3 reads CASGLMRGGYNEQFF. CDR3 nucleotides: TGTGCCAGCGGCCTTATGAGGGGGGGCTACAATGAGCAGTTCTTC.

The CDR3 DNA follows: TGTGCCAGCAGTGAGGGCCTAGCGGGGGCCACGTATTACACAGATACGCAGTATTTT. It encodes CASSEGLAGATYYTDTQYF. The J gene is TRBJ2-3, the V gene TRBV6-4; TRBD2 matches 10 bases. J lost 2 bases, V lost 3 bases, and 14 bases had no gene match. The CDR3 has 19 residues. Per germline, CDR1 MRHNA and CDR2 SNTAGT.

This clone was observed many times. The chain employs TRBV7-2 and TRBJ1-6, with TRBD1 as a possible D gene (6 bases). The CDR3 has 14 amino acids. In germline, CDR1 is SGHTA, CDR2 FQGNSA. Between the trimmed V and J ends, which lost 3 bases and 7 bases, there was a span of 10 bases. CDR3 in amino acids: CASSFGQLNSPLHF. For the CDR3, the DNA is TGTGCCAGCAGCTTCGGACAGTTGAATTCACCCCTCCACTTT. Filled out from reference TRBV7-2 and TRBJ1-6, the complete variable domain reads GAGVSQSPSNKVTEKGKDVELRCDPISGHTALYWYRQSLGQGLEFLIYFQGNSAPDKSGLPSDRFSAERTGGSVSTLTIQRTQQEDSAVYLCASSFGQLNSPLHFGNGTRLTVT.

This clone was seen a handful of times. V is TRBV5-6 and J is TRBJ2-1; 11 bases match TRBD1. Germline values: CDR1 SGHDT, CDR2 YYEEEE. The CDR3 has 18 amino acids. V lost 4 bases to trimming and J lost 10 bases; unmatched junction nucleotides: 19. The CDR3 nucleotides read TGTGCCAGCAGCCCCATATCCGGGACAGGGGGACGTTTAGGGGAGCAGTTCTTC. Its translation is CASSPISGTGGRLGEQFF.

The CDR3 loop is CASSHTTGIDEQYF. The CDR3, as DNA: TGCGCCAGCAGCCACACAACAGGGATCGACGAGCAGTACTTC. This chain joins TRBV4-1 and TRBJ2-7; D is perhaps TRBD1 (6 bases). The V gene lost 3 bases and the J gene lost 5 bases, with 14 bases spanning the gap. The CDR3 extends over 14 amino acids. The germline gives CDR1 MGHRA, CDR2 YSYEKL.

V gene TRBV11-3 combines with J gene TRBJ2-3; TRBD2 is a possible D gene (6 bases). Trimming removed 8 bases at V and 5 bases at J, with 20 bases between. Germline loops: CDR1 SGHNT, CDR2 YENEEA. The CDR3 is 15 amino acids. Here the CDR3 DNA reads TGTGCCAGCCCCACCCCGACTAGTGGGGAAGATACGCAGTATTTT. It specifies CASPTPTSGEDTQYF.

This chain connects TRBV2 to TRBJ2-1; D may be TRBD2 (5 bases). CDR3 size: 13 residues. V lost 5 bases to trimming and J lost 3 bases, with 8 bases between them. Germline assignment: CDR1 SNHLY and CDR2 FYNNEI. For the CDR3, the DNA is TGTGCCAGCAGTAACGAGGGCTACAATGAGCAGTTCTTC. Amino acids: CASSNEGYNEQFF.

The rearrangement uses TRBV2 and TRBJ2-3; possible D gene TRBD1, 6 bases. The CDR3 has 14 residues. Trimming removed 10 bases from V and 1 base from J, with 15 bases in between. Germline loops: CDR1 SNHLY, CDR2 FYNNEI. In nucleotides, the CDR3 is TGTGCCACCAAACAGGGAAGGGGCACAGATACGCAGTATTTT. Translation: CATKQGRGTDTQYF.

The chain uses TRBV6-1 and TRBJ1-5; 9 nucleotides align to TRBD1. The trim removed 7 bases at V and 9 bases at J, leaving 10 bases unmatched. CDR1 and CDR2 (germline): MNHNS, SASEGT. The CDR3 totals 14 residues. The CDR3 bases are TGTGCCAGCACCAGCGGACAGGGGTTCTCGCCCCAGCATTTT. Protein product: CASTSGQGFSPQHF.

J is TRBJ1-4 and V is TRBV9; D uncertain. V gave up 3 bases and J gave up 7 bases, with 16 bases separating them. The CDR3 sequence is 15 residues long. Germline V CDR1 and CDR2: SGDLS, YYNGEE. CDR3 residues: CASSDPGGLGEKLFF. The DNA of the CDR3 is TGTGCCAGCAGCGACCCCGGCGGCCTTGGTGAAAAACTGTTTTTT.

This chain uses TRBV6-1 with TRBJ1-1, with D hard to call. Germline values: CDR1 MNHNS, CDR2 SASEGT. The length of the CDR3 is 13 residues. The V gene lost 7 bases and the J gene lost 4 bases, with 13 bases spanning the gap. This chain's CDR3 is CASTREEGTEAFF. The CDR3 bases are TGTGCCAGCACCCGAGAGGAGGGCACTGAAGCTTTCTTT.

The chain joins TRBV28 to TRBJ1-1; D is unclear. Germline CDR1 MDHEN, CDR2 SYDVKM. The length of the CDR3 is 14 residues. V was shortened by 8 bases and J by 0 bases, with 13 bases between the two germline ends. The CDR3 DNA sequence: TGTGCCAGCGAAGAGGAGCCGATGAACACTGAAGCTTTCTTT. Protein product: CASEEEPMNTEAFF. The full variable domain, its missing parts supplied by reference TRBV28 and TRBJ1-1, is DVKVTQSSRYLVKRTGEKVFLECVQDMDHENMFWYRQDPGLGLRLIYFSYDVKMKEKGDIPEGYSVSREKKERFSLILESASTNQTSMYLCASEEEPMNTEAFFGQGTRLTVV.

V is TRBV2 and J is TRBJ1-4; tentative D call: TRBD1 (6 bases). V was cut by 8 bases and J by 8 bases, with 15 bases left in between. The CDR3 loop spans 13 amino acids. Germline CDR1 is SNHLY and CDR2 is FYNNEI. This chain's CDR3 is CASRTQGREKLFF. The CDR3, as DNA: TGTGCCAGCCGGACACAGGGTCGAGAAAAACTGTTTTTT. Drawing the rest from reference TRBV2 and TRBJ1-4, the complete variable domain is EPEVTQTPSHQVTQMGQEVILRCVPISNHLYFYWYRQILGQKVEFLVSFYNNEISEKSEIFDDQFSVERPDGSNFTLKIRSTKLEDSAMYFCASRTQGREKLFFGSGTQLSVL.

The rearrangement joins TRBV19 to TRBJ1-1; D may be TRBD1 (6 bases). V lost 2 bases, J lost 0 bases, and 13 bases lay in between. The CDR3 sequence is 16 residues long. Germline CDR1 is LNHDA and CDR2 is SQIVND (reference sequence). DNA for the CDR3: TGTGCCAGTAGTATACTGCCAGGGGACCTGAACACTGAAGCTTTCTTT. The encoded protein is CASSILPGDLNTEAFF.

This clone has just one count. V usage is TRBV5-4 and J usage is TRBJ2-7; D possibly corresponds to TRBD1 (5 bases). CDR1 SGHNT and CDR2 YYREEE come from the germline V gene (reference sequence). The CDR3 totals 13 residues. With 1 base removed from V and 7 bases from J, the gap between germline ends came to 12 bases. The CDR3, as DNA: TGTGCCAGCAGCTTGAGCCAGGGAAGGGAGCAGTACTTC. Translation: CASSLSQGREQYF.

CDR3 loop: CASSISRDTQYF. The CDR3 DNA follows: TGTGCCAGTAGTATTTCTAGAGATACGCAGTATTTT. The rearrangement uses TRBV19 and TRBJ2-3; no definite D call. This CDR3 is built from 12 residues. Germline assignment: CDR1 LNHDA and CDR2 SQIVND (reference sequence). V was cut by 3 bases and J by 5 bases, with 6 bases left in between.

V usage is TRBV27 and J usage is TRBJ1-1, with no clear D. Germline V gene sequence: CDR1 MNHEY, CDR2 SMNVEV (reference sequence). The length of the CDR3 is 16 residues. Trimming shortened V by 2 bases and J by 0 bases, and 13 bases separated the two germline ends. The CDR3 DNA sequence: TGTGCCAGCAGTTTAGGACGTTGGGGAGTGAACACTGAAGCTTTCTTT. Translation: CASSLGRWGVNTEAFF.

The chain is built from TRBV2 and TRBJ1-3; 7 positions agree with TRBD1. Germline lookup yields CDR1 SNHLY and CDR2 FYNNEI. V lost 5 bases, J lost 2 bases, and 3 bases stayed unmatched. The CDR3 sequence is 14 residues long. The CDR3 DNA sequence: TGTGCCAGCAGTATAGGGACAGCTGGAAACACCATATATTTT. Its translation: CASSIGTAGNTIYF.

This chain joins TRBV12-5 and TRBJ2-1, with D tentatively TRBD2 (5 bases). The germline gives CDR1 LGHNT, CDR2 FRNRAP. This CDR3 region has 13 residues. V lost 3 bases, J lost 9 bases, and 12 bases lay in between. CDR3 amino acids: CASGFHGDFEQFF. The CDR3 DNA is TGTGCTAGTGGTTTTCACGGGGATTTTGAGCAGTTCTTC.

The J gene is TRBJ1-2, the V gene TRBV6-1; D ambiguous. CDR3 length: 12 amino acids. Per germline, CDR1 MNHNS and CDR2 SASEGT. V was shortened by 4 bases and J by 6 bases, with 9 bases between the two germline ends. The CDR3 DNA sequence: TGTGCCAGCAGTGGGAACAGTCATGGCTACACCTTC. It specifies CASSGNSHGYTF.

This rearrangement joins TRBV6-5 to TRBJ1-6; D is possibly TRBD1 (5 bases). With 6 bases removed from V and 10 bases from J, the gap between germline ends came to 10 bases. The V gene's germline CDR1 is MNHEY and CDR2 SVGAGI. The CDR3 sequence is 12 residues long. The CDR3 region has the DNA TGTGCCAGCAGAGGGGATCACTCACCCCTCCACTTT. Translation: CASRGDHSPLHF.

V is TRBV2 and J is TRBJ2-6; 10 nucleotides match TRBD1. CDR1 SNHLY and CDR2 FYNNEI come from the germline V gene. Unmatched junction bases numbered 8, after V lost 5 bases and J lost 4 bases. The CDR3 is 17 amino acids. The CDR3: CASSSRDRGFGANVLTF. The CDR3 bases are TGTGCCAGCAGTTCCCGGGACAGGGGATTCGGGGCCAACGTCCTGACTTTC.